The 20 T cell receptor beta chains below all came from one sample that was sequenced in a study of cytomegalovirus exposure and HLA in healthy donors. Both 60 Vbeta primers and 13 Jbeta primers went into the PCR. Profiled with immunoSEQ multiplex PCR; TCRdb holds only in-frame clones, not every one. There are more than 95,000 clones in the sample; around four fifths occur only once, and approximately 2% lies in the top ten. Sequencing was performed on PBMCs. All receptors derive from a woman between 40 and 55 years old in good health and CMV-seronegative.

V gene TRBV28 combines with J gene TRBJ2-7; D gene ambiguous. Looked up from germline, CDR1 is MDHEN and CDR2 is SYDVKM. The CDR3 has 11 amino acids. Trimming took 4 bases from V and 4 from J, leaving 5 bases between them. The CDR3 spells CASSYTYEQYF. Written as DNA, the CDR3 is TGTGCCAGCAGTTACACGTACGAGCAGTACTTC.

This clone was found a few times. This chain links TRBV28 with TRBJ2-7; 11 bases fit TRBD2. CDR1 and CDR2 (germline): MDHEN, SYDVKM. The CDR3 extends over 15 amino acids. V shed 4 bases and J 2 bases; nucleotides not matched to a gene: 4. The CDR3 loop reads CASSSGLAGPYEQYF. Written as DNA, the CDR3 is TGTGCCAGCAGTTCAGGACTAGCGGGCCCCTACGAGCAGTACTTC.

V usage is TRBV4-1 and J usage is TRBJ2-3, with D perhaps matching TRBD2 (5 bases). Germline V gene sequence: CDR1 MGHRA, CDR2 YSYEKL. Between the trimmed V and J ends, which lost 1 base and 4 bases, there was a span of 9 bases. This CDR3 has 14 residues. The CDR3 DNA reads as TGCGCCAGCAGCCAAGTGGGAGCCGCAGATACGCAGTATTTT. This translates into CASSQVGAADTQYF.

The J gene is TRBJ2-7, the V gene TRBV29-1; possibly TRBD2 for D (5 bases). V was pared by 4 bases and J by 1 base, with 11 bases between. This CDR3 region has 13 residues. Germline V lookup: CDR1 SQVTM, CDR2 ANQGSEA. Here the CDR3 reads CSVVGGLSYEQYF. The CDR3 coding sequence is TGCAGCGTTGTTGGCGGGTTATCCTACGAGCAGTACTTC.

V gene TRBV2 combines with J gene TRBJ1-5; the match to TRBD1 covers 11 bases. V lost 8 bases to trimming and J lost 6 bases; unmatched junction nucleotides: 3. The CDR3 has 13 residues. CDR1 is SNHLY and CDR2 is FYNNEI in the germline V gene. The chain's CDR3 is CASRDRGGQPQHF. The CDR3, as DNA: TGTGCCAGCCGGGACAGGGGGGGTCAGCCCCAGCATTTT.

This sequence joins TRBV6-5 and TRBJ1-2; 8 bases are a match to TRBD1. Germline CDR1 and CDR2: MNHEY and SVGAGI. Trimming at V came to 2 bases and at J to 8 bases, leaving 7 bases not matched to a gene. This CDR3 is 14 amino acids long. The CDR3 loop reads CASSYDRGVSGYTF. The CDR3 region has the DNA TGTGCCAGCAGTTACGACAGGGGAGTCTCCGGCTACACCTTC.

This chain uses TRBV7-3 with TRBJ2-3, with 9 positions matching TRBD1. V lost 3 bases and J lost 4; bases outside the gene matches: 2. CDR3 length equals 14 residues. Germline V gene lookup returns CDR1 SGHTA and CDR2 FQGTGA. The CDR3 bases are TGTGCCAGCAGCTTGACAGGGGGGGCAGATACGCAGTATTTT. It codes for CASSLTGGADTQYF. The complete variable domain, with remaining parts taken from reference TRBV7-3 and TRBJ2-3, reads GAGVSQTPSNKVTEKGKYVELRCDPISGHTALYWYRQSLGQGPEFLIYFQGTGAADDSGLPNDRFFAVRPEGSVSTLKIQRTERGDSAVYLCASSLTGGADTQYFGPGTRLTVL.

This clone turned up a few times. This chain uses TRBV4-3 with TRBJ2-3, with TRBD2 as a possible D gene (6 bases). Trimming took 4 bases from V and 0 from J, leaving 14 bases between them. Germline V lookup: CDR1 LGHNA, CDR2 YSLEER. CDR3 length: 16 amino acids. This chain's CDR3 is CASSLRPGLSTDTQYF. The CDR3 DNA reads TGCGCCAGCAGCCTTCGACCGGGACTTAGCACAGATACGCAGTATTTT.

The V and J genes are TRBV14 and TRBJ2-7; 10 bases match TRBD1. The V gene end was trimmed by 2 bases and the J gene end by 7 bases; junction bases not matched to a gene: 5. There are 14 residues in the CDR3. CDR1 is SGHDN and CDR2 is FVKESK in the germline V gene. The CDR3 sequence is CASSQLRTGGEQYF. CDR3 nucleotides: TGTGCCAGCAGCCAACTCCGGACAGGGGGAGAGCAGTACTTC.

This rearrangement joins TRBV5-1 to TRBJ2-3; D gene ambiguous. This CDR3 comprises 14 residues. The germline V gene has CDR1 SGHRS and CDR2 YFSETQ. Trimming removed 4 bases from V and 8 bases from J, with 17 bases in between. The CDR3 nucleotides are TGCGCCAGCAGCCCGGGTCAAGTGCTAGGTACGCAGTATTTT. This encodes CASSPGQVLGTQYF.

The chain joins TRBV5-8 to TRBJ1-2; TRBD1 might be the D (5 bases). V lost 6 bases, J lost 8 bases, and 20 bases lay in between. CDR1 is SGHTS, CDR2 YDEGEE, per germline. This CDR3 comprises 14 residues. The DNA for the CDR3 is TGTGCCAGCACCTTAGGGAGGGGCGCAAGGGGCTACACCTTC. As protein: CASTLGRGARGYTF.

The rearrangement joins TRBV27 to TRBJ2-3; 7 nucleotides agree with TRBD1. The length of the CDR3 is 15 residues. Germline-derived CDR1 and CDR2 are MNHEY and SMNVEV (reference sequence). The junction had 6 bases not matched to a gene; V was cut back by 6 bases and J by 0 bases. The CDR3 loop reads CASRRSDRSTDTQYF. The CDR3 nucleotides read TGTGCCAGCAGGAGGTCGGACAGGAGCACAGATACGCAGTATTTT.

This rearrangement joins TRBV19 to TRBJ1-1; D gene ambiguous. Germline CDR1 LNHDA, CDR2 SQIVND (reference sequence). This CDR3 contains 13 residues. V lost 3 bases to trimming and J lost 0 bases, with 5 bases between them. The CDR3 DNA reads TGTGCCAGTAGTATCAGGATGAACACTGAAGCTTTCTTT. It encodes CASSIRMNTEAFF.

The chain carries TRBV18 and TRBJ2-3; D is possibly TRBD1 (6 bases). The germline gives CDR1 KGHSH, CDR2 LQKENI. This CDR3 comprises 15 residues. V was trimmed by 3 bases and J by 1 base, leaving 11 bases between them. The CDR3 DNA sequence: TGTGCCAGCTCACCGGGGGCACTAGGCACAGATACGCAGTATTTT. Its translation: CASSPGALGTDTQYF.

The chain uses TRBV28 and TRBJ2-7; weak D call: TRBD1 (5 bases). This CDR3 comprises 13 residues. The V and J ends lost 4 bases and 2 bases respectively, with 9 bases between them. Germline-derived CDR1 and CDR2 are MDHEN and SYDVKM. The CDR3 nucleotides read TGTGCCAGCAGTTATAGGACAACCTACGAGCAGTACTTC. The encoded protein is CASSYRTTYEQYF.

Of note for this clone: This sample includes further DNA sequences coding for the same CDR3. The chain links TRBV7-2 to TRBJ2-7; possible D gene TRBD1, 6 bases. The CDR3 has 12 amino acids. Germline loops: CDR1 SGHTA, CDR2 FQGNSA. V lost 3 bases and J lost 6, with 9 bases in between. This CDR3 is CASSFPGAEQYF. The CDR3 nucleotides read TGTGCCAGCAGCTTCCCAGGGGCCGAGCAGTACTTC.

The rearrangement links TRBV19 to TRBJ2-4; D not resolved. Germline loops: CDR1 LNHDA, CDR2 SQIVND (reference sequence). With 5 bases removed from V and 6 bases from J, the gap between germline ends came to 14 bases. This CDR3 contains 14 residues. CDR3 nucleotides: TGTGCCAGTAGTCCCGATCACTCGATAAACATTCAGTACTTC. Its protein is CASSPDHSINIQYF.

The gene calls are TRBV10-3 and TRBJ1-2; no firm D call. The CDR3 length is 14 residues. Germline assignment: CDR1 ENHRY and CDR2 SYGVKD. Trimming left V 3 bases short and J 4 bases short, with 12 bases between. The CDR3 region is CAISELVGFYGYTF. Here the CDR3 DNA reads TGTGCCATCAGTGAACTAGTAGGGTTCTATGGCTACACCTTC.

This clone was counted once. The V call is TRBV15, the J call TRBJ2-4; weak D call: TRBD2 (5 bases). Trimming took 0 bases from V and 7 from J, leaving 7 bases between them. CDR1 and CDR2 (germline): LNHNV, YYDKDF (reference sequence). The CDR3 sequence is 13 residues long. This CDR3 is CATSRDKRNIQYF. The CDR3 nucleotides are TGTGCCACCAGCAGAGATAAGCGGAACATTCAGTACTTC.

The rearrangement uses TRBV5-8 and TRBJ2-3, with 8 positions matching TRBD1. Germline V gene lookup returns CDR1 SGHTS and CDR2 YDEGEE. There are 15 residues in the CDR3. V dropped 3 bases and J dropped 1; count of bases not matched to a gene: 4. The CDR3 here is CASSSGTGRTDTQYF. DNA of the CDR3: TGTGCCAGCAGCTCCGGGACAGGCCGCACAGATACGCAGTATTTT.